This T cell receptor beta chain was sequenced for a study of cytomegalovirus exposure and HLA in healthy donors. There are 16 residues in the CDR3. From germline, CDR1 is SGDLS and CDR2 YYNGEE. V shed 4 bases, J shed 6 bases, and the junction held 9 bases outside the gene matches. TCRdb keeps only in-frame clones here, not all; method: immunoSEQ multiplex PCR. The repertoire has approximately 160,000 clones, about 90% of them found once; the top ten carry roughly 3%. The rearrangement uses TRBV9 and TRBJ2-2; 10 bases are a match to TRBD2. The receptor comes from a young woman in good health and CMV-seropositive. The specimen sequenced was PBMCs. The CDR3 DNA reads TGTGCCAGCAGCTCAGCGGGAGGGCCGAGGGCCGGGGAGCTGTTTTTT. It translates to CASSSAGGPRAGELFF.